This passage covers 14 T cell receptor beta chains from one sample sequenced in a study of blood T cell repertoires in COVID-19. Data came from immunoSEQ multiplex PCR; TCRdb stores just in-frame clones and leaves some out. The table lists about 180,000 clones, about 86% of them singletons. The sample consisted of peripheral blood. Every receptor here comes from a man aged 45 to 65 with active or convalescent COVID-19.

The chain has TRBV3-1 (or the pseudogene TRBV3-2) and TRBJ2-7; 8 bases align to TRBD1. Germline assignment: CDR1 LGHDT and CDR2 YNNKEL (reference sequence). The V segment lost 0 bases and the J segment 4 bases; nucleotides outside the gene matches: 5. CDR3 length: 15 amino acids. The CDR3 reads CASSQDSRGQYEQYF. The CDR3 nucleotides are TGTGCCAGCAGCCAAGACAGCAGGGGGCAATACGAGCAGTACTTC.

The rearrangement joins TRBV15 to TRBJ2-2; D gene uncertain. This CDR3 spans 12 amino acids. Trimming took off 5 bases at V and 8 bases at J, with 9 bases between the two ends. Germline V gene sequence: CDR1 LNHNV, CDR2 YYDKDF (reference sequence). The CDR3 reads CATSEHEGELFF. CDR3 nucleotide sequence: TGTGCCACCAGCGAGCATGAAGGGGAGCTGTTTTTT.

This clone has just one count. This chain links TRBV2 with TRBJ1-2; a possible D gene is TRBD1 (5 bases). Germline V gene lookup returns CDR1 SNHLY and CDR2 FYNNEI. This CDR3 region has 12 residues. The V and J ends lost 4 bases and 5 bases respectively, with 8 bases between them. The CDR3, as DNA: TGTGCCAGCAGTGGGACACGGTATGGCTACACCTTC. Translating it yields CASSGTRYGYTF.

The chain joins TRBV25-1 to TRBJ1-1; D perhaps matches TRBD1 (5 bases). Germline CDR1 and CDR2: MGHDK and SYGVNS. V lost 1 base, J lost 4 bases, and 16 bases lay in between. There are 16 residues in the CDR3. CDR3 bases: TGTGCCAGCAGTGAATGGGCCGCCGGGGGGGGCACTGAAGCTTTCTTT. It codes for CASSEWAAGGGTEAFF.

This rearrangement joins TRBV5-1 to TRBJ1-2, with no clear D. V lost 5 bases and J lost 3, with 17 bases in between. Germline CDR1 is SGHRS and CDR2 is YFSETQ. The CDR3 length is 15 residues. CDR3 nucleotides: TGCGCCAGCAGTCCCGGGTCTCAAACTTACTATGGCTACACCTTC. It is translated as CASSPGSQTYYGYTF.

This chain links TRBV10-3 with TRBJ2-2, with D perhaps matching TRBD1 (6 bases). The CDR3 has 13 amino acids. The germline V gene has CDR1 ENHRY and CDR2 SYGVKD. With 6 bases removed from V and 1 base from J, the gap between germline ends came to 6 bases. The CDR3 protein is CAIRDRNTGELFF. In DNA form, the CDR3 reads TGTGCCATCAGGGACAGGAACACCGGGGAGCTGTTTTTT.

The J gene is TRBJ1-6, the V gene TRBV5-1; 10 nucleotides match TRBD1. Germline V gene lookup returns CDR1 SGHRS and CDR2 YFSETQ. The length of the CDR3 is 17 residues. V shed 3 bases, J shed 7 bases, and the junction held 10 bases outside the gene matches. DNA for the CDR3: TGCGCCAGCAGCTACTTCACTCCGGGACAGGGGAATTCACCCCTCCACTTT. Amino acids: CASSYFTPGQGNSPLHF.

V gene TRBV9 combines with J gene TRBJ2-1; 7 bases are a match to TRBD1. The CDR3 consists of 15 residues. With 0 bases clipped from V and 8 bases from J, the junction kept 8 bases outside the gene matches. Germline V gene lookup returns CDR1 SGDLS and CDR2 YYNGEE. CDR3 region: CASSVEGGWLHEQFF. In DNA, the CDR3 is TGTGCCAGCAGCGTAGAAGGGGGCTGGCTCCATGAGCAGTTCTTC. The variable domain in full, completed from reference TRBV9 and TRBJ2-1, reads DSGVTQTPKHLITATGQRVTLRCSPRSGDLSVYWYQQSLDQGLQFLIQYYNGEERAKGNILERFSAQQFPDLHSELNLSSLELGDSALYFCASSVEGGWLHEQFFGPGTRLTVL.

The chain employs TRBV2 and TRBJ1-1; 7 nucleotides align to TRBD1. The germline V gene encodes CDR1 SNHLY and CDR2 FYNNEI. Trimming cost V 9 bases and J 0 bases; bases outside gene matches: 4. CDR3 length equals 13 residues. As DNA, the CDR3 is TGTGCCAGAACGACAGGGATGAACACTGAAGCTTTCTTT. It yields the protein CARTTGMNTEAFF. Filled out from reference TRBV2 and TRBJ1-1, the complete variable domain reads EPEVTQTPSHQVTQMGQEVILRCVPISNHLYFYWYRQILGQKVEFLVSFYNNEISEKSEIFDDQFSVERPDGSNFTLKIRSTKLEDSAMYFCARTTGMNTEAFFGQGTRLTVV.

The rearrangement joins TRBV28 to TRBJ2-7; 10 bases agree with TRBD1. The CDR3 contains 15 residues. Germline V CDR1 and CDR2: MDHEN, SYDVKM. Unmatched junction bases numbered 7, after V lost 4 bases and J lost 4 bases. CDR3 sequence: CASSSTGQGYYEQYF. CDR3 DNA sequence: TGTGCCAGCAGTTCCACGGGACAGGGGTATTACGAGCAGTACTTC.

The V gene is TRBV11-2, the J gene TRBJ1-1, with 7 bases identical to TRBD1. The CDR3 has 13 residues. V was clipped by 5 bases and J by 5 bases; unmatched bases: 5. CDR1 is SGHAT, CDR2 FQNNGV, per germline. The CDR3 spells CASSTGARTEAFF. As DNA, the CDR3 is TGTGCCAGCAGCACAGGGGCGAGGACTGAAGCTTTCTTT.

This chain joins TRBV9 and TRBJ2-5; D unresolved. V lost 0 bases to trimming and J lost 0 bases, with 12 bases between them. Per germline, CDR1 SGDLS and CDR2 YYNGEE. The CDR3 spans 16 residues. The CDR3 region has the DNA TGTGCCAGCAGCGTAGATAACCCGAGGTACCAAGAGACCCAGTACTTC. It encodes CASSVDNPRYQETQYF.

As for this clone: The same CDR3 also results from other DNA sequences found in this sample. The CDR3 here is CASSISSGNEQFF. The CDR3 coding sequence is TGTGCCAGTAGTATTTCCTCGGGGAATGAGCAGTTCTTC. The chain couples TRBV19 to TRBJ2-1; tentative D call: TRBD2 (5 bases). V was shortened by 3 bases and J by 7 bases, with 10 bases between the two germline ends. CDR1 LNHDA and CDR2 SQIVND come from the germline V gene (reference sequence). The CDR3 has 13 amino acids.

The J gene is TRBJ2-1, the V gene TRBV12-3 or TRBV12-4; D is ambiguous. CDR3 length: 13 residues. Trimming removed 5 bases from V and 7 bases from J, with 12 bases in between. CDR3 sequence: CASSPVIGNEQFF. CDR3 nucleotides: TGTGCCAGCAGTCCAGTGATTGGTAATGAGCAGTTCTTC.